This entry lists 15 T cell receptor beta chains sequenced from one sample in a study of blood T cell repertoires in COVID-19. The data were produced by immunoSEQ multiplex PCR, yet TCRdb's version contains in-frame clones alone and is incomplete. Of about 400,000 clones listed, approximately 88% are singletons. Specimen: peripheral blood. These TCRs come from a man aged 35 to 55 with acute or convalescent COVID-19.

The chain joins TRBV24-1 to TRBJ2-1, with 8 bases that match TRBD1. The length of the CDR3 is 14 residues. Per the germline V gene, CDR1 is KGHDR and CDR2 is SFDVKD. Trimming removed 2 bases from V and 8 bases from J; junction bases left unmatched: 4. Written as DNA, the CDR3 is TGTGCCACCAGTGATTCCGGACAGGGCTATGAGCAGTTCTTC. It codes for CATSDSGQGYEQFF.

The chain has TRBV11-2 and TRBJ1-2; 8 bases align to TRBD1. With 5 bases clipped from V and 6 bases from J, the junction kept 5 bases outside the gene matches. Germline V gene lookup returns CDR1 SGHAT and CDR2 FQNNGV. The CDR3 totals 13 residues. As DNA, the CDR3 is TGTGCCAGCAGCCATCGGACAGGGAATGGCTACACCTTC. Amino acid sequence: CASSHRTGNGYTF.

This chain uses TRBV5-1 with TRBJ1-1; no definite D call. Germline V gene lookup returns CDR1 SGHRS and CDR2 YFSETQ. The CDR3 extends over 14 amino acids. V lost 1 base, J lost 1 base, and 8 bases lay in between. The CDR3 sequence: CASSLHGGNTEAFF. The CDR3 DNA follows: TGCGCCAGCAGCTTGCACGGAGGGAACACTGAAGCTTTCTTT.

The rearrangement links TRBV6-5 to TRBJ2-7, with unresolved D. CDR3 length: 11 residues. CDR1 and CDR2 from the germline V gene are MNHEY and SVGAGI. V was pared by 7 bases and J by 3 bases, with 7 bases between. In nucleotides, the CDR3 is TGTGCCAGCAAATCGTTCTACGAGCAGTACTTC. It encodes CASKSFYEQYF.

This chain uses TRBV6-5 with TRBJ2-7; 8 bases are shared with TRBD1. Trimming at V came to 6 bases and at J to 3 bases, leaving 7 bases not matched to a gene. The CDR3 covers 14 residues. Germline assignment: CDR1 MNHEY and CDR2 SVGAGI. The CDR3, as DNA: TGTGCCAGCAGCGGACAGGGCGGCGGCTACGAGCAGTACTTC. This gives the protein CASSGQGGGYEQYF.

The chain employs TRBV6-2 or TRBV6-3 and TRBJ1-1, with TRBD1 matching 11 bases. Germline V CDR1 and CDR2: MNHEY, SVGEGT. J gave up 11 bases and V 5 bases, and 4 bases lay outside the gene matches. The CDR3 sequence is 12 residues long. The chain's CDR3 is CASSPGTGGAFF. The CDR3 DNA sequence: TGTGCCAGCAGTCCGGGGACAGGGGGGGCTTTCTTT.

This chain links TRBV19 with TRBJ1-1; D unresolved. Germline CDR1 is LNHDA and CDR2 is SQIVND (reference sequence). There are 13 residues in the CDR3. V shed 4 bases and J shed 3 bases, with 9 bases lying between them. The CDR3 nucleotides are TGTGCCAGTAGTACGGGATTCCACACTGAAGCTTTCTTT. Amino acids: CASSTGFHTEAFF. Together with reference TRBV19 and TRBJ1-1, the CDR3 gives the full variable domain: DGGITQSPKYLFRKEGQNVTLSCEQNLNHDAMYWYRQDPGQGLRLIYYSQIVNDFQKGDIAEGYSVSREKKESFPLTVTSAQKNPTAFYLCASSTGFHTEAFFGQGTRLTVV.

The chain carries TRBV30 and TRBJ1-1; 9 bases agree with TRBD1. The germline CDR1 and CDR2 sequences are GTSNPN and SVGIG (reference sequence). This CDR3 has 13 amino acids. Trimming at V came to 5 bases and at J to 5 bases, leaving 6 bases not matched to a gene. Here the CDR3 reads CAWWGQGRTEAFF. The CDR3 bases are TGTGCCTGGTGGGGACAGGGTAGGACTGAAGCTTTCTTT. Full variable domain (outside the CDR3, taken from reference TRBV30 and TRBJ1-1): SQTIHQWPATLVQPVGSPLSLECTVEGTSNPNLYWYRQAAGRGLQLLFYSVGIGQISSEVPQNLSASRPQDRQFILSSKKLLLSDSGFYLCAWWGQGRTEAFFGQGTRLTVV.

The chain uses TRBV5-1 and TRBJ1-1, with D possibly TRBD1 on 6 matching bases. Germline CDR1 and CDR2: SGHRS and YFSETQ. The CDR3 is made up of 15 amino acids. The V gene lost 3 bases and the J gene lost 1 base, with 13 bases spanning the gap. The DNA for the CDR3 is TGCGCCAGCAGCTCGAATACACAGGGGAACACTGAAGCTTTCTTT. Its translation is CASSSNTQGNTEAFF.

The chain recombines TRBV27 with TRBJ2-3, with TRBD2 identical over 12 bases. Germline loops: CDR1 MNHEY, CDR2 SMNVEV (reference sequence). The CDR3 runs 14 residues. After removal of 4 bases from V and 6 bases from J, the junction contained 2 bases not matched to a gene. CDR3 region: CASSYLAGGDTQYF. The DNA of the CDR3 is TGTGCCAGCAGTTACCTAGCGGGGGGGGATACGCAGTATTTT.

J is TRBJ1-1 and V is TRBV19; perhaps TRBD1 as D (6 bases). This CDR3 has 16 residues. The germline V and J ends were trimmed by 5 bases and 2 bases, with 18 bases remaining between them. Germline V gives CDR1 LNHDA, CDR2 SQIVND (reference sequence). The CDR3 spells CASSWRGRGANTEAFF. Here the CDR3 DNA reads TGTGCCAGTAGTTGGCGGGGACGGGGGGCTAACACTGAAGCTTTCTTT.

The rearrangement links TRBV6-1 to TRBJ1-5, with D possibly TRBD1 on 6 matching bases. This CDR3 has 14 amino acids. Deletions cut 5 bases from V and 1 base from J, with 9 bases between. The germline V gene has CDR1 MNHNS and CDR2 SASEGT. For the CDR3, the DNA is TGTGCCAGCAGTCAGGGGACGAGCAATCAGCCCCAGCATTTT. Residues: CASSQGTSNQPQHF.

CDR3 sequence (DNA): TGTGCCAGCAGCTCCTATACAGGGGTCGTGACTGAAGCTTTCTTT. It yields the protein CASSSYTGVVTEAFF. The chain is built from TRBV5-4 and TRBJ1-1; TRBD1 aligns across 7 bases. The CDR3 covers 15 residues. After removal of 3 bases from V and 5 bases from J, the junction contained 10 bases not matched to a gene. Germline assignment: CDR1 SGHNT and CDR2 YYREEE (reference sequence).

This rearrangement joins TRBV11-3 to TRBJ2-5; TRBD1 matches at 7 bases. V gave up 0 bases and J gave up 2 bases; unmatched junction bases: 3. This CDR3 has 15 residues. CDR1 SGHNT and CDR2 YENEEA come from the germline V gene. CDR3 bases: TGTGCCAGCAGCTTAGATGGGACAGATCAAGAGACCCAGTACTTC. This encodes CASSLDGTDQETQYF.

V and J are TRBV9 and TRBJ2-7; the match to TRBD1 covers 7 bases. CDR3 length: 15 residues. CDR1 is SGDLS and CDR2 is YYNGEE in the germline V gene. After removal of 0 bases from V and 0 bases from J, the junction contained 3 bases not matched to a gene. The CDR3 region has the DNA TGTGCCAGCAGCGTAGTGGGGGACAGCTCCTACGAGCAGTACTTC. Protein sequence: CASSVVGDSSYEQYF.